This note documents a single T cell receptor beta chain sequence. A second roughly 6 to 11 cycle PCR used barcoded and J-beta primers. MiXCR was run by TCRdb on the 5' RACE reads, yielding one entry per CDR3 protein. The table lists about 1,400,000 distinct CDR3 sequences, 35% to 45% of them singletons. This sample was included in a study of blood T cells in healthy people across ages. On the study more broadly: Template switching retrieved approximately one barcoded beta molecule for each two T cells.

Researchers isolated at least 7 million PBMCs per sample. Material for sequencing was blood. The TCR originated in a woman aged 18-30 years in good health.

The CDR3 here is CASRRTGEGVSYNSPLHF. DNA of the CDR3: TGTGCCAGCAGGCGGACAGGGGAGGGGGTCTCCTATAATTCACCCCTCCACTTT. The genes are TRBV7-8 and TRBJ1-6; 9 bases align to TRBD1. The CDR3 spans 18 residues. The germline gives CDR1 SGHVS, CDR2 FQNEAQ. The V segment lost 6 bases and the J segment 0 bases; nucleotides outside the gene matches: 9.